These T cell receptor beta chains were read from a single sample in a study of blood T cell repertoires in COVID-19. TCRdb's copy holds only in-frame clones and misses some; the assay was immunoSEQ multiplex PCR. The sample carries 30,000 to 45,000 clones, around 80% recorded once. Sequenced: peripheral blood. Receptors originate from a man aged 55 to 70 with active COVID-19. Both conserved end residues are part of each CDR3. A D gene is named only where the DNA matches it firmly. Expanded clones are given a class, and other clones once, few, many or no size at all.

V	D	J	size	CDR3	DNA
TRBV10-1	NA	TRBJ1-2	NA	CASSESGAYGYTF	TGCGCCAGCAGTGAGTCGGGGGCCTATGGCTACACCTTC
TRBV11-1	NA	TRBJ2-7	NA	CASSLTQGPYEQYF	TGTGCCAGCAGCTTAACACAGGGTCCCTACGAGCAGTACTTC
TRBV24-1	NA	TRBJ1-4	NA	CATSEGGNRGKLFF	TGTGCCACCAGTGAGGGGGGAAATCGAGGAAAACTGTTTTTT
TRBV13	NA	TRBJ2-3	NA	CASSSSGGDTQYF	TGTGCCAGCAGCTCGAGCGGAGGGGATACGCAGTATTTT
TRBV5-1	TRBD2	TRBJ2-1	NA	CASSLTSGQPGDEQFF	TGCGCCAGCAGCTTGACTAGCGGGCAGCCCGGGGATGAGCAGTTCTTC
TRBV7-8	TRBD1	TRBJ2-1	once	CASSSGLGQSSYNEQFF	TGTGCCAGCAGCTCCGGCCTGGGACAGAGCTCCTACAATGAGCAGTTCTTC
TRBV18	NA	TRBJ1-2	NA	CASSPGAGPYGYTF	TGTGCCAGCTCACCAGGGGCCGGACCCTATGGCTACACCTTC
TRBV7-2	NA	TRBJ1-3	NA	CASSLASAGNTIYF	TGTGCCAGCAGCTTAGCCAGCGCCGGAAACACCATATATTTT
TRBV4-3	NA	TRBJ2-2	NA	CASSQDKGGTGELFF	TGCGCCAGCAGCCAAGATAAAGGGGGCACCGGGGAGCTGTTTTTT
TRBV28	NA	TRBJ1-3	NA	CASEGGPGNTIYF	TGTGCCAGCGAAGGGGGACCTGGAAACACCATATATTTT
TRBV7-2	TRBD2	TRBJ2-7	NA	CASSFLGTASGMYEQYF	TGTGCCAGCAGCTTTTTGGGGACCGCTAGCGGGATGTACGAGCAGTACTTC
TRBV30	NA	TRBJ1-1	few	CAWSSVDRLGTEAFF	TGTGCCTGGAGTTCGGTCGACAGGTTGGGCACTGAAGCTTTCTTT
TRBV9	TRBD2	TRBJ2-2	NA	CASSVGWAGGRTGELFF	TGTGCCAGCAGCGTAGGATGGGCGGGAGGGCGCACCGGGGAGCTGTTTTTT
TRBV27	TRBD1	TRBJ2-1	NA	CASSASTGTGGKEFF	TGTGCCAGCAGTGCCTCAACCGGGACAGGGGGCAAGGAGTTCTTC
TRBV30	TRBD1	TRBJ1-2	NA	CAWTHLGQGGDGYTF	TGTGCCTGGACTCACCTGGGACAGGGTGGAGATGGCTACACCTTC
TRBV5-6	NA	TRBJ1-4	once	CASSLRQVIGEEKLFF	TGTGCCAGCAGCTTAAGACAGGTTATCGGGGAAGAAAAACTGTTTTTT
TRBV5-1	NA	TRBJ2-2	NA	CASSLLDSNTGELFF	TGCGCCAGCAGCTTATTGGACAGTAACACCGGGGAGCTGTTTTTT
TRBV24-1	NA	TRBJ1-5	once	CATSDSSRTYNQPQHF	TGTGCCACCAGTGATAGTTCAAGGACTTACAATCAGCCCCAGCATTTT
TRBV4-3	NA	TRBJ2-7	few	CASSQDRYGDSYEQYF	TGCGCCAGCAGCCAAGATCGTTACGGGGACTCCTACGAGCAGTACTTC
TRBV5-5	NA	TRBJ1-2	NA	CASNPIQGVDNYGYTF	TGTGCCAGCAACCCGATCCAGGGCGTCGATAACTATGGCTACACCTTC
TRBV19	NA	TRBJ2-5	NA	CASSIGGQTRVTQYF	TGTGCCAGTAGTATCGGGGGTCAGACGCGGGTGACCCAGTACTTC
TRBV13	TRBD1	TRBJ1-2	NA	CASSLSGQGSANYGYTF	TGTGCCAGCAGCTTGTCGGGACAGGGTTCAGCTAACTATGGCTACACCTTC
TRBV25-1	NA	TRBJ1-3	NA	CASSPQGRGGNTIYF	TGTGCCAGCAGTCCCCAGGGAAGGGGTGGAAACACCATATATTTT
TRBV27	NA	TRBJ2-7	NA	CASRPSDRPTYEQYF	TGTGCCAGCAGGCCATCGGACAGACCTACCTACGAGCAGTACTTC
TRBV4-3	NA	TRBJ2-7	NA	CASSQDIGGAQYF	TGCGCCAGCAGCCAAGATATTGGGGGGGCACAGTACTTC
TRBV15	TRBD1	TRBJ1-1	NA	CATSREQGGTEAFF	TGTGCCACCAGCAGAGAACAGGGGGGGACTGAAGCTTTCTTT